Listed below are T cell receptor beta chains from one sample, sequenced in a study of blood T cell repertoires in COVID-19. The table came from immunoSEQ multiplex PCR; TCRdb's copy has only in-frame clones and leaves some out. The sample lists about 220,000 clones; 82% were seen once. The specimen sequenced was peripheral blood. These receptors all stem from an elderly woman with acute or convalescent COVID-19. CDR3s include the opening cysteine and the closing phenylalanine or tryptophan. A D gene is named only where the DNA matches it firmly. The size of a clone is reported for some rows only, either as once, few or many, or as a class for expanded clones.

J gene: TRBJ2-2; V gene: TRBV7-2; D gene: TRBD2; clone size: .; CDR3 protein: CASSLEAGGRTGELFF; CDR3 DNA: TGTGCCAGCAGCTTAGAAGCGGGGGGGCGCACCGGGGAGCTGTTTTTT
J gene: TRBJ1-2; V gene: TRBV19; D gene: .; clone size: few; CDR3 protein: CASRGEQVYGYTF; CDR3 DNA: TGTGCCAGTCGCGGAGAACAGGTCTATGGCTACACCTTC
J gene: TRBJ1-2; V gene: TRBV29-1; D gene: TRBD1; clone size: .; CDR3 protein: CSVRTGANYGYTF; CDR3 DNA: TGCAGCGTTAGGACAGGGGCTAACTATGGCTACACCTTC
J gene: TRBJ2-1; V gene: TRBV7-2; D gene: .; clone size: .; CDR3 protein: CASSLGGRDEQFF; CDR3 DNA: TGTGCCAGCAGCTTAGGGGGCAGGGATGAGCAGTTCTTC
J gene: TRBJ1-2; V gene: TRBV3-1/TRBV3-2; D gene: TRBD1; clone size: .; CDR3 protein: CASSPGTAVANYGYTF; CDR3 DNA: TGTGCCAGCAGCCCCGGGACAGCCGTAGCTAACTATGGCTACACCTTC
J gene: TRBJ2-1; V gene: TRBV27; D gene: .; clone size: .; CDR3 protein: CASSVGGRGFNEQFF; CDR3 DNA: TGTGCCAGCAGTGTCGGGGGGCGGGGTTTCAATGAGCAGTTCTTC
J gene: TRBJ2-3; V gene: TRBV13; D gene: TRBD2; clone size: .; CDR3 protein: CASSVILAGGGGTDTQYF; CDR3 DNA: TGTGCCAGCAGCGTTATATTAGCGGGGGGCGGTGGCACAGATACGCAGTATTTT
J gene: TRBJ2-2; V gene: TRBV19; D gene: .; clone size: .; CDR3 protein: CASSIGLPLNTGELFF; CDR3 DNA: TGTGCCAGTAGTATCGGACTGCCATTGAACACCGGGGAGCTGTTTTTT
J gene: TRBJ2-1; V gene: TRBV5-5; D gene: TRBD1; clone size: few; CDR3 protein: CASSLEGGAYNEQFF; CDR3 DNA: TGTGCCAGCAGCTTGGAAGGGGGCGCCTACAATGAGCAGTTCTTC
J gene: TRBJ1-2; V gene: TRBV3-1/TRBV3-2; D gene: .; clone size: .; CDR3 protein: CASSLGRNYGYTF; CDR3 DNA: TGTGCCAGCAGCCTGGGCCGAAACTATGGCTACACCTTC
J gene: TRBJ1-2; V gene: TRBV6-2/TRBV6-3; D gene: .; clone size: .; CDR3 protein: CASSYDYRIVSYTF; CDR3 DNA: TGTGCCAGCAGTTACGATTACAGGATTGTGAGCTACACCTTC
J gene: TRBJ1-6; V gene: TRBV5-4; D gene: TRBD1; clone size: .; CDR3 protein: CASSPRTGVDSPLHF; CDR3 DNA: TGTGCCAGCAGCCCCAGGACAGGGGTTGATTCACCCCTCCACTTT
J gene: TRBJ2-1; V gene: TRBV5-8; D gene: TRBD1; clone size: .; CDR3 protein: CASSHRDSYNEQFF; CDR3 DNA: TGTGCCAGCAGCCACCGGGACAGCTACAATGAGCAGTTCTTC
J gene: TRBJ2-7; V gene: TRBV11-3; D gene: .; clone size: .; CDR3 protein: CASSLDQISEQYF; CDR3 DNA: TGTGCCAGCAGCTTAGATCAGATATCCGAGCAGTACTTC
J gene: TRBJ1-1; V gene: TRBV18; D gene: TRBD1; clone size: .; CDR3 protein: CASSPPHLTGDTEAFF; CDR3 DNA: TGTGCCAGCTCACCACCCCACCTGACAGGGGACACTGAAGCTTTCTTT
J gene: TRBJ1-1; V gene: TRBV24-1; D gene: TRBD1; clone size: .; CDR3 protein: CATSETGTGNRKGAFF; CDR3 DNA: TGTGCCACCAGTGAAACCGGGACAGGGAACCGCAAGGGAGCTTTCTTT
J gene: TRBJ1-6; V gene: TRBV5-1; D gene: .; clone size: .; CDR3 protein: CASSLERRSYNSPLHF; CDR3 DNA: TGCGCCAGCAGCTTGGAGAGGAGATCCTATAATTCACCCCTCCACTTT
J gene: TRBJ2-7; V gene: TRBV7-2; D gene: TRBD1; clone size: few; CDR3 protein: CASSFPTGRAEQYF; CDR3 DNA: TGTGCCAGCAGCTTCCCGACAGGGAGAGCCGAGCAGTACTTC
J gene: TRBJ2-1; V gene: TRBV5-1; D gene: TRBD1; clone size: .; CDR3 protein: CASSRTGVGYNEQFF; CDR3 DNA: TGCGCCAGCAGCCGGACAGGAGTCGGCTACAATGAGCAGTTCTTC
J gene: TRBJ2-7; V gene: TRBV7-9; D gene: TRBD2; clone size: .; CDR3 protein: CASSLSGVTYEQYF; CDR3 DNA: TGTGCCAGCAGCTTAAGCGGGGTTACCTACGAGCAGTACTTC
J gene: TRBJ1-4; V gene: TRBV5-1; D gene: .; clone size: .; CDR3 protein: CASSLIGQGDEKLFF; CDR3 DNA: TGCGCCAGCAGCTTAATCGGGCAGGGCGATGAAAAACTGTTTTTT
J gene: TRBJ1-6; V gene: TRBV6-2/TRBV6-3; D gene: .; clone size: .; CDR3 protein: CASSRNLQGAEPLHF; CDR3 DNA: TGTGCCAGCAGTCGCAATCTACAGGGAGCTGAGCCCCTCCACTTT
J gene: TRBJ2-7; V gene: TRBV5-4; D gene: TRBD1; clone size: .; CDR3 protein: CASSSRDRGRFNEQYF; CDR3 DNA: TGTGCCAGCAGCTCTAGGGACAGGGGGCGATTTAACGAGCAGTACTTC
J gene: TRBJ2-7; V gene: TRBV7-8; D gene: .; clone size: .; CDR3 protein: CASSLGQVTSEQYF; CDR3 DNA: TGTGCCAGCAGCTTAGGACAGGTCACTAGCGAGCAGTACTTC
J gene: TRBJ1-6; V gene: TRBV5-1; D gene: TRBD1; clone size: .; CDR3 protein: CASSSDRRNSPLHF; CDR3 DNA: TGCGCCAGCAGCTCGGACAGGAGAAATTCACCCCTCCACTTT
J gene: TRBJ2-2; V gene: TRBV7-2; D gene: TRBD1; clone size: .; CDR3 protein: CASSIQGANTGELFF; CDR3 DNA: TGTGCCAGCAGCATACAGGGGGCCAACACCGGGGAGCTGTTTTTT
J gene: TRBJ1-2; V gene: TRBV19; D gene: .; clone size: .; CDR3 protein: CASSIGEGTADYGYTF; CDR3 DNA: TGTGCCAGTAGTATAGGGGAGGGCACGGCGGACTATGGCTACACCTTC
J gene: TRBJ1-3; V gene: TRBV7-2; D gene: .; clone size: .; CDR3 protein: CASSLGRGSGNTIYF; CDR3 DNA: TGTGCCAGCAGCTTAGGACGGGGCTCTGGAAACACCATATATTTT
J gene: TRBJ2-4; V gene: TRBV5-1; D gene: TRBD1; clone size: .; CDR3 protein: CASSFEPGQGQNIQYF; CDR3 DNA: TGCGCCAGCAGCTTTGAACCGGGACAGGGGCAAAACATTCAGTACTTC
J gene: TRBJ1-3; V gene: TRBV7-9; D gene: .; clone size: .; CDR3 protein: CASSTPNSGNTIYF; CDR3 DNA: TGTGCCAGCAGCACCCCTAACTCTGGAAACACCATATATTTT
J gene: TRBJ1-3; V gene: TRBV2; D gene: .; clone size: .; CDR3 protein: CASSVGSSGNTIYF; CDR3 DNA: TGTGCCAGCAGTGTGGGGAGCTCTGGAAACACCATATATTTT
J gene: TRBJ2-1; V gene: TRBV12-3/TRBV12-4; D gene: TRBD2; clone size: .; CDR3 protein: CASGLAVYNEQFF; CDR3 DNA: TGTGCCAGCGGGCTAGCGGTTTACAATGAGCAGTTCTTC
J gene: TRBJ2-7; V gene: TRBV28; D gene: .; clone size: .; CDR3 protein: CASSLNPGFYEQYF; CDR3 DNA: TGTGCCAGCAGTTTGAACCCAGGGTTTTACGAGCAGTACTTC
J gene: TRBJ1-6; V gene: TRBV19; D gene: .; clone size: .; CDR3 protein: CASTHRFETDNSPLHF; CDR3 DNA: TGTGCCAGTACCCATCGATTCGAGACAGATAATTCACCCCTCCACTTT
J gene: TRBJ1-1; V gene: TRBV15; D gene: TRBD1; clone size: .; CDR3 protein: CATSRETGVGTEAFF; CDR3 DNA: TGTGCCACCAGCAGAGAAACAGGGGTGGGCACTGAAGCTTTCTTT
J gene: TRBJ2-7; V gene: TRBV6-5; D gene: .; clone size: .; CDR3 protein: CATREDGVTYEQYF; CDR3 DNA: TGTGCCACCCGAGAGGACGGGGTAACCTACGAGCAGTACTTC
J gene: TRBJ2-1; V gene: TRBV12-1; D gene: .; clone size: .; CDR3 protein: CASSFPLPDFMSSYNEQFF; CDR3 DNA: TGTGCCAGCAGCTTTCCACTCCCGGACTTTATGAGCTCCTACAATGAGCAGTTCTTC
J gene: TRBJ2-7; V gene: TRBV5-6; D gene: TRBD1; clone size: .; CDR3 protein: CASSSDRGDEQYF; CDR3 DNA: TGTGCCAGCAGCTCGGACAGGGGAGACGAGCAGTACTTC
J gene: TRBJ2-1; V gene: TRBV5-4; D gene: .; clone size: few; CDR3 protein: CASSPARTTNEQFF; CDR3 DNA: TGTGCCAGCAGCCCGGCCAGGACTACCAATGAGCAGTTCTTC
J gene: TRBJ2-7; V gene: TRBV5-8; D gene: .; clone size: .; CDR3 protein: CASSPTGGSYEQYF; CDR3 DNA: TGTGCCAGCAGCCCGACAGGCGGTTCCTACGAGCAGTACTTC
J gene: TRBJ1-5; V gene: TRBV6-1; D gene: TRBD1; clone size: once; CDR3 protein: CASSEGQGEGWQPQHF; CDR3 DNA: TGTGCCAGCAGTGAGGGACAGGGGGAAGGTTGGCAGCCCCAGCATTTT
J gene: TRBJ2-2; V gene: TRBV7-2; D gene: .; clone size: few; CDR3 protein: CASSLARGTGELFF; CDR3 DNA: TGTGCCAGCAGCTTAGCCCGGGGCACCGGGGAGCTGTTTTTT
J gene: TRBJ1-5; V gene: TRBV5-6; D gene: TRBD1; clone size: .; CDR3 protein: CASSPTGVAQPQHF; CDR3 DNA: TGTGCCAGCAGCCCGACAGGGGTAGCTCAGCCCCAGCATTTT
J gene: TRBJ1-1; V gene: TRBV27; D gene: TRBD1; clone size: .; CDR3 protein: CASSLRAGGPEAFF; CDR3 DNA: TGTGCCAGCAGTTTACGGGCAGGGGGCCCTGAAGCTTTCTTT
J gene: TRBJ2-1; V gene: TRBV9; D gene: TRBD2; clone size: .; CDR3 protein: CASSRSGGTIYNEQFF; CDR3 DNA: TGTGCCAGCAGCAGAAGCGGGGGGACAATTTACAATGAGCAGTTCTTC
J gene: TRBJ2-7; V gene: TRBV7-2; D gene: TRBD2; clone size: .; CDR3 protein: CASSLVGTLAPNEQYF; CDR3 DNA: TGTGCCAGCAGCTTAGTAGGAACACTAGCGCCCAACGAGCAGTACTTC
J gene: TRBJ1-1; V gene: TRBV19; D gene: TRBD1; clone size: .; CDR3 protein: CASSIDRDLTEAFF; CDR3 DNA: TGTGCCAGTAGTATTGACAGGGATCTCACTGAAGCTTTCTTT